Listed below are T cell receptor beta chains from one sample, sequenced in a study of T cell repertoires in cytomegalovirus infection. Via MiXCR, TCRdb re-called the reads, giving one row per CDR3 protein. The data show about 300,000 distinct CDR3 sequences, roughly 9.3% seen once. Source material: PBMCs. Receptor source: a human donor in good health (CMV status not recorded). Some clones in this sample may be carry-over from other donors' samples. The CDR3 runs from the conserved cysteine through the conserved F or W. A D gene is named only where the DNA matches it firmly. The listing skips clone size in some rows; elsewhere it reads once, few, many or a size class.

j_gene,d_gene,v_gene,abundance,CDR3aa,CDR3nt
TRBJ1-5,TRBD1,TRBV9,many,CASSAGQGGFQPQHF,TGTGCCAGCAGCGCAGGACAGGGCGGTTTTCAGCCCCAGCATTTT
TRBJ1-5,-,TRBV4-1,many,CASSQDREQPQHF,TGCGCCAGCAGCCAAGATAGGGAACAGCCCCAGCATTTT
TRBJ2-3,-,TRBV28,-,CSSSLAGVRTDTQYF,TGTTCCAGCAGTTTAGCTGGTGTTCGCACAGATACGCAGTATTTT
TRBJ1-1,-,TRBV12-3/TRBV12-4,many,CASSLYSNTEAFF,TGTGCCAGCAGCTTATACTCAAACACTGAAGCTTTCTTT
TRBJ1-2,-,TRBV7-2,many,CASSLATFYGYTF,TGTGCCAGCAGCCTTGCCACTTTCTATGGCTACACCTTC
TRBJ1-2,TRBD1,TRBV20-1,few,CSARVPQGGLWGYTF,TGCAGTGCTAGAGTCCCACAGGGGGGGCTTTGGGGCTACACCTTC
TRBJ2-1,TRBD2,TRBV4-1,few,CASSQEYGGSYNEQFF,TGCGCCAGCAGCCAAGAATACGGGGGGTCCTACAATGAGCAGTTCTTC
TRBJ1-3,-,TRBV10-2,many,CASRGGRISGNTIYF,TGCGCCAGCAGGGGGGGAAGAATCTCTGGAAACACCATATATTTT
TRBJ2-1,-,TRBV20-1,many,CSARRAGLYDEQFF,TGCAGTGCTCGGCGGGCCGGACTTTATGATGAGCAGTTCTTC
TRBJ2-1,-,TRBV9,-,CASSPMGAAGNNEQFF,TGTGCCAGCAGCCCAATGGGGGCTGCTGGGAACAATGAGCAGTTCTTC
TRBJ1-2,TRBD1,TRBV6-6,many,CASSPRQGTYGYTF,TGTGCCAGCAGCCCTAGACAGGGGACCTATGGCTACACCTTC
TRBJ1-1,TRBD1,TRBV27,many,CASSLRDRNTEAFF,TGTGCCAGCAGTTTAAGGGACAGGAACACTGAAGCTTTCTTT
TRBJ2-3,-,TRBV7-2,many,CASSFQTDTQYF,TGTGCCAGCAGCTTCCAGACAGATACGCAGTATTTT
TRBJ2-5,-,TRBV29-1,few,CSAGETSLNQETQYF,TGCAGCGCTGGAGAGACCAGCCTAAATCAAGAGACCCAGTACTTC
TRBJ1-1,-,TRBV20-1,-,CSASPANTEAFF,TGCAGTGCTAGTCCGGCGAACACTGAAGCTTTCTTT
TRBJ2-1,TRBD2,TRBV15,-,CATSTRGGGEQFF,TGTGCCACCAGCACCCGGGGGGGGGGGGAGCAGTTCTTC
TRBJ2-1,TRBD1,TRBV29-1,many,CSVAGQGYNEQFF,TGCAGCGTAGCGGGACAGGGCTACAATGAGCAGTTCTTC
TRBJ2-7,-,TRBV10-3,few,CAISDPKFRTGMQYF,TGTGCCATCAGTGACCCTAAATTTCGTACAGGGATGCAGTACTTC
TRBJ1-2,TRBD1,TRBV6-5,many,CASSYSGQGASYGYTF,TGTGCCAGCAGTTATTCGGGACAGGGGGCAAGCTATGGCTACACCTTC
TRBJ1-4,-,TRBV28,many,CASSSMRTNEKLFF,TGTGCCAGCAGTTCTATGAGGACTAATGAAAAACTGTTTTTT